This T cell receptor beta chain was found in a study of human T cells and chemical hapten exposure. As for the study in general: TCR yields per sample varied mostly from small pooled library volume differences. Study outcomes and limitations: With regard to DPC sensitization, TCRs above 1 in 1000 frequency did not change.

In the library, unique molecular identifiers were attached to individual cDNA molecules. Authors' analysis steps: Sampled TCR counts reached a median of around 89,000 per sample, with values ranging from roughly 23,224 to 700,000. TCRdb reprocessed the RACE reads via MiXCR and lists one record per CDR3 protein. TCRdb, rather than the study authors, made the V and J calls. The sample holds approximately 97,000 distinct CDR3 sequences, approximately 9.7% seen once. The sample's time point: healthy volunteer bleed at 2 weeks. Before extraction, the whole blood was not fractionated, and total RNA was taken from it. This clonotype was counted ten times or more. Its target is unknown. The germline V and J ends were trimmed by 3 bases and 0 bases, with 15 bases remaining between them. Germline CDR1 is LGHNT and CDR2 is FRNRAP. This CDR3 has 17 amino acids.

The chain joins TRBV12-5 to TRBJ2-1; tentative D call: TRBD2 (6 bases). This receptor was obtained from a female donor in good health. Some clones in this sample may be carry-over from other donors' samples. Sequencing input: whole blood. The CDR3 loop reads CASGFSLAAVSYNEQFF. The CDR3 DNA reads TGTGCTAGTGGTTTCTCTTTAGCGGCAGTCTCCTACAATGAGCAGTTCTTC. Complete variable domain (other parts from reference TRBV12-5 and TRBJ2-1): DARVTQTPRHKVTEMGQEVTMRCQPILGHNTVFWYRQTMMQGLELLAYFRNRAPLDDSGMPKDRFSAEMPDATLATLKIQPSEPRDSAVYFCASGFSLAAVSYNEQFFGPGTRLTVL.